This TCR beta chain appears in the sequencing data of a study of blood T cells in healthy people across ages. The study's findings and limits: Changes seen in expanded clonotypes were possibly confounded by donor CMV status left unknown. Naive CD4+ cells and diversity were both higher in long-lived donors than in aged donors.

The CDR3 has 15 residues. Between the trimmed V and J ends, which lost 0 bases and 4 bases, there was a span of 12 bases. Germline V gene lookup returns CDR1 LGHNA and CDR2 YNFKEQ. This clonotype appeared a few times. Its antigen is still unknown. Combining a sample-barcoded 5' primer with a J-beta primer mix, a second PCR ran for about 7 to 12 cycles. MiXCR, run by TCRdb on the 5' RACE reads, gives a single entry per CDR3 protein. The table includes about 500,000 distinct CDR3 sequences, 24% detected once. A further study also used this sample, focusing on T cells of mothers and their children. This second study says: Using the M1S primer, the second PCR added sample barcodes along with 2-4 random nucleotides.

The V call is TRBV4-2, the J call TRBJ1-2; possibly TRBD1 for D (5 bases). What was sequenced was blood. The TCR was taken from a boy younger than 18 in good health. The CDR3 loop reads CASSQDLGTPYGYTF. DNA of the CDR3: TGTGCCAGCAGCCAAGATCTCGGGACTCCCTATGGCTACACCTTC.